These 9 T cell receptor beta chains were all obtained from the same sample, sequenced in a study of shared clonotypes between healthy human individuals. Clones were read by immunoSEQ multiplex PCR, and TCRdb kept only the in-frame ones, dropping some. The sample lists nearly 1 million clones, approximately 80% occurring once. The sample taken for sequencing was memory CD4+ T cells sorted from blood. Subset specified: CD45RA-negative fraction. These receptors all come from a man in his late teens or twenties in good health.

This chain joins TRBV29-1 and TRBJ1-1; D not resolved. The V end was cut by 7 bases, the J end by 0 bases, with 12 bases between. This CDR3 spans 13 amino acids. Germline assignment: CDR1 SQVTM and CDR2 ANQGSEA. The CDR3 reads CSAYKLVNTEAFF. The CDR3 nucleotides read TGCAGCGCCTACAAGTTAGTGAACACTGAAGCTTTCTTT.

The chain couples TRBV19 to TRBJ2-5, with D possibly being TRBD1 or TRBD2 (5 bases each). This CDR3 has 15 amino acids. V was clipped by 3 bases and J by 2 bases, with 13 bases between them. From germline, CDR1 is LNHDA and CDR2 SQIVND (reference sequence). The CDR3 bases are TGTGCCAGTAGTATCGGTGGGGGACGGCAAGAGACCCAGTACTTC. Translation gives CASSIGGGRQETQYF.

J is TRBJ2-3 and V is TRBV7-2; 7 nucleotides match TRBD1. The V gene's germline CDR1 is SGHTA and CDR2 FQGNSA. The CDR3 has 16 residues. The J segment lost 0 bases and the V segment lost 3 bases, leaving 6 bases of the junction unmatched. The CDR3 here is CASSLRGQGSTDTQYF. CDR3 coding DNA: TGTGCCAGCAGCTTGAGGGGGCAGGGGAGCACAGATACGCAGTATTTT. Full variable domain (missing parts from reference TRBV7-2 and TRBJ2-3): GAGVSQSPSNKVTEKGKDVELRCDPISGHTALYWYRQSLGQGLEFLIYFQGNSAPDKSGLPSDRFSAERTGGSVSTLTIQRTQQEDSAVYLCASSLRGQGSTDTQYFGPGTRLTVL.

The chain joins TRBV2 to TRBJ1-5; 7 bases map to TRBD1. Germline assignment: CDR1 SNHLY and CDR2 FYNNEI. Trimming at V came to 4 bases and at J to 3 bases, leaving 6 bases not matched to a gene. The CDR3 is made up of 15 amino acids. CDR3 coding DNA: TGTGCCAGCAGTGTTGGACAGGTCAACAATCAGCCCCAGCATTTT. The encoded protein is CASSVGQVNNQPQHF.

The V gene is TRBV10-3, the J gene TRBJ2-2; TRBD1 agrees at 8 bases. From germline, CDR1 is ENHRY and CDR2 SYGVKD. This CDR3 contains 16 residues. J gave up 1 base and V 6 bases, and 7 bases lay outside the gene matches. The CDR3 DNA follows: TGTGCCATCAGCAAGGACAGGGTGATGAACACCGGGGAGCTGTTTTTT. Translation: CAISKDRVMNTGELFF.

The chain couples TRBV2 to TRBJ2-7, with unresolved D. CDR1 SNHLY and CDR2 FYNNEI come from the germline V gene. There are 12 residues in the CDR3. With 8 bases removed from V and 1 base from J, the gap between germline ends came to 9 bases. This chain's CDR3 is CASEKGSYEQYF. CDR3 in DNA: TGTGCCAGCGAGAAGGGTTCCTACGAGCAGTACTTC.

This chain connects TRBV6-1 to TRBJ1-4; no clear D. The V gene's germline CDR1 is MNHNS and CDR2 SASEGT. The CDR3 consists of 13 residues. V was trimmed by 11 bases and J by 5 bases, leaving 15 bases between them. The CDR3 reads CAGQAALNEKLFF. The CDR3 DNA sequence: TGTGCCGGCCAGGCCGCCTTAAATGAAAAACTGTTTTTT.

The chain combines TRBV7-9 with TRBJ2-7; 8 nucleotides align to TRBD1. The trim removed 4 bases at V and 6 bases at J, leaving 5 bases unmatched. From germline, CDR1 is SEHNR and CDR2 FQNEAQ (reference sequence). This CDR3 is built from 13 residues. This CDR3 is CASSSWTGSEQYF. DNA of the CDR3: TGTGCCAGCAGCTCCTGGACAGGGTCCGAGCAGTACTTC. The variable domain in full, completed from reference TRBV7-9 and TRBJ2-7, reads DTGVSQNPRHKITKRGQNVTFRCDPISEHNRLYWYRQTLGQGPEFLTYFQNEAQLEKSRLLSDRFSAERPKGSFSTLEIQRTEQGDSAMYLCASSSWTGSEQYFGPGTRLTVT.

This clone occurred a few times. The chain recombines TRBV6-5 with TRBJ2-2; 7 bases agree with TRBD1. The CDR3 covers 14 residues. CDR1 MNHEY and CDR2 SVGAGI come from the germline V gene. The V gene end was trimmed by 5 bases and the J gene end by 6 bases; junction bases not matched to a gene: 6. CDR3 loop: CASSEQGSAGELFF. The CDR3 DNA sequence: TGTGCCAGCAGTGAACAGGGGTCCGCCGGGGAGCTGTTTTTT.